A single T cell receptor (beta chain) is shown here with its context. This sample was included in a study of shared clonotypes between healthy human individuals. Background on the study: The donors, two women and a few men, were aged 18 to 49.

The assay was carried out at the deep level. Libraries were prepared by immunoSEQ multiplex PCR; TCRdb keeps only in-frame clonotypes and omits some of them. Among approximately 510,000 clones, 79% were seen once, and the ten largest hold over 10%. Free of recent acute infections or vaccinations, the donors were healthy HIV-negative adults. The sequenced sample was PBMCs. This TCR came from a middle-aged woman in good health. Some clones in this sample may be carry-over from other donors' samples.

The CDR3 reads CASRSAGGSDTQYF. CDR3 sequence (DNA): TGTGCCAGCAGATCAGCGGGAGGGTCAGATACGCAGTATTTT. V is TRBV2 and J is TRBJ2-3; the match to TRBD2 covers 10 bases. The CDR3 is 14 residues long. The germline V gene has CDR1 SNHLY and CDR2 FYNNEI. The J segment lost 4 bases and the V segment lost 6 bases, leaving 4 bases of the junction unmatched.